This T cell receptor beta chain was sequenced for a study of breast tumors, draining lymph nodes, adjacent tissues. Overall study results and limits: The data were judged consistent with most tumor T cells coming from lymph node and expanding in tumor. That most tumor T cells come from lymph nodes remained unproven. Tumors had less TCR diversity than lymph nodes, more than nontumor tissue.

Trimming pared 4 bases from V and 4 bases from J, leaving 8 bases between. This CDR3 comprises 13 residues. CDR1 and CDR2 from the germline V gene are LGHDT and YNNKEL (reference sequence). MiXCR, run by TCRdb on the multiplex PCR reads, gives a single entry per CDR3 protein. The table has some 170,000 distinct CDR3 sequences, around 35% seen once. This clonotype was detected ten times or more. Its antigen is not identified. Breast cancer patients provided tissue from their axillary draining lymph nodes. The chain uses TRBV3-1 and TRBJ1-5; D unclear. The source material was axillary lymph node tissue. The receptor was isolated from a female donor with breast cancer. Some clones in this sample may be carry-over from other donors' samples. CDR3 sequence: CASSPGSNQPQHF. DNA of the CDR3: TGTGCCAGCAGCCCGGGTTCTAATCAGCCCCAGCATTTT.